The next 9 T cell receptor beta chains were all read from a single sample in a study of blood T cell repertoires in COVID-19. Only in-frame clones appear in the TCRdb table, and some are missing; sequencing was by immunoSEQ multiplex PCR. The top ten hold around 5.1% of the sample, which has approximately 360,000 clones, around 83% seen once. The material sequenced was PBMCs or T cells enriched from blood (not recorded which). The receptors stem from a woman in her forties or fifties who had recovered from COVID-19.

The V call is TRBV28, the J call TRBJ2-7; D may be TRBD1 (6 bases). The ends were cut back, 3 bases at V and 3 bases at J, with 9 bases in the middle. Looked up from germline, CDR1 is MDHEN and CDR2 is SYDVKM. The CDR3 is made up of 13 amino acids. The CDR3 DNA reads TGTGCCAGCAGTTTGCTACAGGGCTACGAGCAGTACTTC. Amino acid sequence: CASSLLQGYEQYF.

CDR3 loop: CAISERGNTEAFF. The CDR3 DNA is TGTGCCATCAGTGAAAGGGGGAACACTGAAGCTTTCTTT. The chain has TRBV10-3 and TRBJ1-1; a possible D gene is TRBD1 (5 bases). The ends were cut back, 3 bases at V and 1 base at J, with 6 bases in the middle. This CDR3 has 13 amino acids. CDR1 is ENHRY, CDR2 SYGVKD, per germline.

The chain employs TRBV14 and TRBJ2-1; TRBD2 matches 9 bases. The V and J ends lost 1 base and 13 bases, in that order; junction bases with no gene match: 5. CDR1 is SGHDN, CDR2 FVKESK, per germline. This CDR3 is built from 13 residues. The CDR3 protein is CASSQGTGTSQFF. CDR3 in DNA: TGTGCCAGCAGCCAAGGGACCGGGACTAGCCAGTTCTTC.

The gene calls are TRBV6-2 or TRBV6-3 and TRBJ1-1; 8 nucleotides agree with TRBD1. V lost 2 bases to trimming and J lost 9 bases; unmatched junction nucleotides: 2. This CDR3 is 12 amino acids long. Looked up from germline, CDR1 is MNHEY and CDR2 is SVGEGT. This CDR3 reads CASSYGTGKAFF. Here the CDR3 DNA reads TGTGCCAGCAGTTACGGGACAGGCAAAGCTTTCTTT.

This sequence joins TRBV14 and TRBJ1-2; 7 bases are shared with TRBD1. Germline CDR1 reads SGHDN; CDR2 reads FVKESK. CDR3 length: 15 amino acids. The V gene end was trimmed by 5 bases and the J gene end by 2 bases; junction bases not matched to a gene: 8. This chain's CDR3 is CASSIGGAGNYGYTF. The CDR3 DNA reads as TGTGCCAGCAGCATAGGGGGCGCAGGCAACTATGGCTACACCTTC.

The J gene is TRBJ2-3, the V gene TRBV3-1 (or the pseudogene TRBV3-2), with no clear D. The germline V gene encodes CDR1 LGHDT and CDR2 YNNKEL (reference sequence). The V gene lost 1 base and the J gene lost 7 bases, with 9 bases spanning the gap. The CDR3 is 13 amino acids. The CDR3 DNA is TGTGCCAGCAGCCAAGCTTCTATAAATACGCAGTATTTT. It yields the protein CASSQASINTQYF.

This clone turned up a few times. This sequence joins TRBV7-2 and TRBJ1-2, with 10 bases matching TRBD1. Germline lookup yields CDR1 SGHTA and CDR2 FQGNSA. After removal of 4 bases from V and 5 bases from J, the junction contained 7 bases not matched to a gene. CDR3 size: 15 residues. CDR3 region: CASSYTGTGAYGYTF. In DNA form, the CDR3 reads TGTGCCAGCAGCTATACCGGGACAGGGGCTTATGGCTACACCTTC.

The chain's CDR3 is CAWSSSPDTEAFF. CDR3 DNA sequence: TGTGCCTGGAGTTCCTCTCCGGACACTGAAGCTTTCTTT. This chain links TRBV30 with TRBJ1-1; the D is unclear. The CDR3 totals 13 residues. The V end was cut by 2 bases, the J end by 3 bases, with 10 bases between. Per germline, CDR1 GTSNPN and CDR2 SVGIG (reference sequence).

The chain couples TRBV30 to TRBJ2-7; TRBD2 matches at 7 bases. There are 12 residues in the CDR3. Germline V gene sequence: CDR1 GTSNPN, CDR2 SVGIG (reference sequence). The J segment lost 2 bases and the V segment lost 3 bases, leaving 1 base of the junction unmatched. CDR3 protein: CAWSAGAYEQYF. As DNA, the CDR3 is TGTGCCTGGAGCGCGGGGGCCTACGAGCAGTACTTC.